This is a list of T cell receptor beta chains from one sample in a study of shared clonotypes between healthy human individuals. The assay was immunoSEQ multiplex PCR, and TCRdb's table has in-frame clones only and misses some. The profile shows about 2 million clones, less than 95% of them singletons. Sequenced sample: naive CD8+ T cells sorted from blood. These TCRs come from a man younger than 30 in good health. The CDR3 runs from the conserved cysteine through the conserved F or W. The order of the fields is V gene, clone size, D gene, J gene, CDR3 DNA, CDR3 protein. D genes are given only for firm matches. Rows give clone size only sometimes, using once, few, many, or a class for an expanded clone.

TRBV7-7,few,-,TRBJ2-7,TGTGCTAGCAGCTTAGCAGTGGGCTACGAGCAGTACTTC,CASSLAVGYEQYF
TRBV7-8,-,TRBD2,TRBJ2-1,TGTGCCAGCAGCCCCGGGGTAGCGGGAGTTGTCGATGAGCAGTTCTTC,CASSPGVAGVVDEQFF
TRBV28,-,TRBD2,TRBJ2-5,TGTGCCAGCAGTTTCCCGACTAGCGGGGGGGGTGAGACCCAGTACTTC,CASSFPTSGGGETQYF
TRBV9,-,-,TRBJ2-7,TGTGCCAGCAGCGTAGGAGAGTACCGCACCTACGAGCAGTACTTC,CASSVGEYRTYEQYF
TRBV5-1,-,-,TRBJ1-1,TGCGCCAGCAGCTTCGATGGAGTTACTGAAGCTTTCTTT,CASSFDGVTEAFF
TRBV5-6,-,-,TRBJ2-4,TGTGCCAGCAGCTTGGAGGGCGCCAAAAACATTCAGTACTTC,CASSLEGAKNIQYF
TRBV6-5,-,-,TRBJ1-1,TGTGCCAGCAGTTACGCCGAGGGCGTCACTGAAGCTTTCTTT,CASSYAEGVTEAFF
TRBV9,-,TRBD2,TRBJ2-2,TGTGCCAGCAGCCAACTAGCGGGAGTAACCGGGGAGCTGTTTTTT,CASSQLAGVTGELFF
TRBV7-2,-,-,TRBJ2-1,TGTGCCAGCAGCTTTTCCATACCTTTAGGTCCCGATGAGCAGTTCTTC,CASSFSIPLGPDEQFF
TRBV10-3,-,TRBD1,TRBJ2-5,TGTGCCATCAGGCAGGGGGTTACAGGGGAGACCCAGTACTTC,CAIRQGVTGETQYF
TRBV9,-,-,TRBJ1-4,TGTGCCAGCAGCGTCACCCCGGAATCTAATGAAAAACTGTTTTTT,CASSVTPESNEKLFF